Listed below are T cell receptor beta chains from one sample, sequenced in a study of T cell responses to AZD1222 COVID-19 vaccine. Sequenced by immunoSEQ multiplex PCR; TCRdb stores in-frame clones only, minus some. The table shows fewer than 150,000 clones, with about 88% occurring only once. The source was peripheral blood, collected 28 days after the second AZD1222 dose. The source is an adult who received the AZD1222 COVID-19 vaccine. CDR3s include the opening cysteine and the closing phenylalanine or tryptophan. A D gene is named only where the DNA matches it firmly. Part of the rows lack a size; the others show once, few, many or a class for expanded clones.

D gene,V gene,J gene,clone size,CDR3 DNA,CDR3 protein
TRBD1,TRBV3-1/TRBV3-2,TRBJ2-5,.,TGTGCCAGCAGCCAAGCCGATGACAGGGGATGGACGACCCAGTACTTC,CASSQADDRGWTTQYF
.,TRBV6-5,TRBJ2-5,few,TGTGCCAGCAGTTACTCGGACACCGGGAAAGAGACCCAGTACTTC,CASSYSDTGKETQYF
.,TRBV21-1,TRBJ1-4,few,TGTGCCAGCCGGGACAGGGATGGGTGGAGCGAAAAACTGTTTTTT,CASRDRDGWSEKLFF
TRBD2,TRBV19,TRBJ2-7,once,TGTGCCAGTAGTATAGCCCGACTAGCGGGCGGACAATTCTACGAGCAGTACTTC,CASSIARLAGGQFYEQYF
TRBD1,TRBV13,TRBJ2-3,.,TGTGCCAGCAGCTTAGCGGCAGGGGGTCCCAATACGCAGTATTTT,CASSLAAGGPNTQYF
.,TRBV4-3,TRBJ2-3,many,TGCGCCAGCAGCCAAGCTGAGGGGGGGGCCGTAGATACGCAGTATTTT,CASSQAEGGAVDTQYF
.,TRBV29-1,TRBJ1-1,.,TGCAGCGTTGAAGGAGGGACTATGGGTGAAGCTTTCTTT,CSVEGGTMGEAFF
.,TRBV5-8,TRBJ1-5,.,TGTGCCAGCAGCTTGGAGGGGCTAAGAAGCAATCAGCCCCAGCATTTT,CASSLEGLRSNQPQHF
TRBD2,TRBV28,TRBJ2-7,.,TGTGCCAGCACTTTGGCGGGAGGGACCTACGAGCAGTACTTC,CASTLAGGTYEQYF
.,TRBV5-4,TRBJ1-4,.,TGTGCCAGCAGCTTGGAACAGCCTAATGAAAAACTGTTTTTT,CASSLEQPNEKLFF
.,TRBV12-3/TRBV12-4,TRBJ1-4,.,TGTGCCAGCACTCCGGGAGGATGGGGAAAACTGTTTTTT,CASTPGGWGKLFF
TRBD1,TRBV27,TRBJ2-5,.,TGTGCCAGCAAGGGGACAGAGTTCCAAGAGACCCAGTACTTC,CASKGTEFQETQYF
TRBD2,TRBV4-2,TRBJ2-7,.,TGTGCCAGCAGCCGAGGTGAGGTTCGGGAGGGGTACGAGCAGTACTTC,CASSRGEVREGYEQYF
TRBD2,TRBV5-1,TRBJ2-1,once,TGCGCCAGCAGCTTACTAGCGGAGGTCTACAATGAGCAGTTCTTC,CASSLLAEVYNEQFF
.,TRBV2,TRBJ1-5,once,TGTGCCAGCAACGGGTGGGACAATCAGCCCCAGCATTTT,CASNGWDNQPQHF
TRBD2,TRBV2,TRBJ2-7,.,TGTGCCAGCTTTCCCGGGAGGAGTTACGAGCAGTACTTC,CASFPGRSYEQYF
.,TRBV19,TRBJ2-7,.,TGTGCCAGTAGTTCCCGGACGGAAACCTACGAGCAGTACTTC,CASSSRTETYEQYF
.,TRBV18,TRBJ1-1,.,TGTGCCAGCTGCGAGACAGTTTTAACTGAAGCTTTCTTT,CASCETVLTEAFF
TRBD1,TRBV27,TRBJ1-1,.,TGTGCCAGCAGTCGACAGGGCATGAACACTGAAGCTTTCTTT,CASSRQGMNTEAFF
.,TRBV12-3/TRBV12-4,TRBJ1-4,few,TGTGCCAGCAGTTGGGGGACATTGGAAAAACTGTTTTTT,CASSWGTLEKLFF
.,TRBV3-1/TRBV3-2,TRBJ2-1,.,TGTGCCAGCAGCCAGTCTCGGCTCGAGCAGTTCTTC,CASSQSRLEQFF
TRBD1,TRBV6-5,TRBJ1-2,.,TGTGCCAGCAGACCGGGACAGGGTTATGGCTACACCTTC,CASRPGQGYGYTF
.,TRBV7-3,TRBJ1-3,.,TGTGCCAGCAGCTCCCAGGGCCTACCTGGAAACACCATATATTTT,CASSSQGLPGNTIYF
.,TRBV7-2,TRBJ2-1,.,TGTGCCAGCAGCTTAAAGTACGGAGATGGTGAGCAGTTCTTC,CASSLKYGDGEQFF
.,TRBV9,TRBJ2-3,.,TGTGCCAGCAACGGACAAACTAGCACAGATACGCAGTATTTT,CASNGQTSTDTQYF
.,TRBV29-1,TRBJ2-5,.,TGCAGCGTTGAAGATCAGGGGGAGACCCAGTACTTC,CSVEDQGETQYF
TRBD1,TRBV5-6,TRBJ1-5,.,TGTGCCAGCAGCTTGGCCGGGGACAGCGCTAAGGACCCCAACTTGTCCCAGCATTTT,CASSLAGDSAKDPNLSQHF
.,TRBV9,TRBJ2-2,.,TGTGCCAGCAGCGCGGGACCCCCGAACACCGGGGAGCTGTTTTTT,CASSAGPPNTGELFF
TRBD1,TRBV7-8,TRBJ1-6,.,TGTGCCAGCAGCCCCGGAACAGGGGGGCATAATTCACCCCTCCACTTT,CASSPGTGGHNSPLHF